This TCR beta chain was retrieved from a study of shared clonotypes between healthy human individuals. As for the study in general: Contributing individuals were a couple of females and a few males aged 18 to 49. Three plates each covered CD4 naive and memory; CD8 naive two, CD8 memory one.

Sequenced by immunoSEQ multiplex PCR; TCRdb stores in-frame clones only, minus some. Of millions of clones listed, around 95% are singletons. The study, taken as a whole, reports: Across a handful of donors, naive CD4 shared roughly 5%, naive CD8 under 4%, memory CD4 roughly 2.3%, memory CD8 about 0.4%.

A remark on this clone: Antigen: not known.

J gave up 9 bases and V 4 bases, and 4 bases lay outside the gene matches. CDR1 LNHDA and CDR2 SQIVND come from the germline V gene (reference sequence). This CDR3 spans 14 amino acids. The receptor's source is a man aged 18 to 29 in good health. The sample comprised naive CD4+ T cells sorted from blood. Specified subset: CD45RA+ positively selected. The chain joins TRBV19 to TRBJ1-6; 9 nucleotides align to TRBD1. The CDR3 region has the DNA TGTGCCAGTAGTACGACAGGGGGAAGTTCACCCCTCCACTTT. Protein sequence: CASSTTGGSSPLHF. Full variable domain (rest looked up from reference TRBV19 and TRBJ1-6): DGGITQSPKYLFRKEGQNVTLSCEQNLNHDAMYWYRQDPGQGLRLIYYSQIVNDFQKGDIAEGYSVSREKKESFPLTVTSAQKNPTAFYLCASSTTGGSSPLHFGNGTRLTVT.